The entry below gives a single T cell receptor beta chain sequence along with its context. The antigen remains undetermined. The sample comes from a study of CD8 T cells in ankylosing spondylitis. TCRdb reanalysed the 5' RACE reads using MiXCR and keeps one entry per CDR3 protein. The sample carries 240,000 or so distinct CDR3 sequences, 8% to 9.5% recorded once. Overall study findings and caveats: Clones linked to the disease showed a CD8+ phenotype. They occurred at relatively low frequencies in peripheral blood.

In germline, CDR1 is LGHNA, CDR2 YSLEER. The ends were cut back, 0 bases at V and 8 bases at J, with 11 bases in the middle. The CDR3 length is 14 residues. The J gene is TRBJ2-4, the V gene TRBV4-3, with D possibly being TRBD2 (5 bases). What was sequenced was blood, either unsorted or a sorted T cell fraction (not recorded which). The clonotype comes from a male donor with ankylosing spondylitis or in good health (not recorded which). CDR3 region: CASSQDPYGDIQYF. The CDR3 DNA reads as TGCGCCAGCAGCCAAGATCCCTACGGGGACATTCAGTACTTC.